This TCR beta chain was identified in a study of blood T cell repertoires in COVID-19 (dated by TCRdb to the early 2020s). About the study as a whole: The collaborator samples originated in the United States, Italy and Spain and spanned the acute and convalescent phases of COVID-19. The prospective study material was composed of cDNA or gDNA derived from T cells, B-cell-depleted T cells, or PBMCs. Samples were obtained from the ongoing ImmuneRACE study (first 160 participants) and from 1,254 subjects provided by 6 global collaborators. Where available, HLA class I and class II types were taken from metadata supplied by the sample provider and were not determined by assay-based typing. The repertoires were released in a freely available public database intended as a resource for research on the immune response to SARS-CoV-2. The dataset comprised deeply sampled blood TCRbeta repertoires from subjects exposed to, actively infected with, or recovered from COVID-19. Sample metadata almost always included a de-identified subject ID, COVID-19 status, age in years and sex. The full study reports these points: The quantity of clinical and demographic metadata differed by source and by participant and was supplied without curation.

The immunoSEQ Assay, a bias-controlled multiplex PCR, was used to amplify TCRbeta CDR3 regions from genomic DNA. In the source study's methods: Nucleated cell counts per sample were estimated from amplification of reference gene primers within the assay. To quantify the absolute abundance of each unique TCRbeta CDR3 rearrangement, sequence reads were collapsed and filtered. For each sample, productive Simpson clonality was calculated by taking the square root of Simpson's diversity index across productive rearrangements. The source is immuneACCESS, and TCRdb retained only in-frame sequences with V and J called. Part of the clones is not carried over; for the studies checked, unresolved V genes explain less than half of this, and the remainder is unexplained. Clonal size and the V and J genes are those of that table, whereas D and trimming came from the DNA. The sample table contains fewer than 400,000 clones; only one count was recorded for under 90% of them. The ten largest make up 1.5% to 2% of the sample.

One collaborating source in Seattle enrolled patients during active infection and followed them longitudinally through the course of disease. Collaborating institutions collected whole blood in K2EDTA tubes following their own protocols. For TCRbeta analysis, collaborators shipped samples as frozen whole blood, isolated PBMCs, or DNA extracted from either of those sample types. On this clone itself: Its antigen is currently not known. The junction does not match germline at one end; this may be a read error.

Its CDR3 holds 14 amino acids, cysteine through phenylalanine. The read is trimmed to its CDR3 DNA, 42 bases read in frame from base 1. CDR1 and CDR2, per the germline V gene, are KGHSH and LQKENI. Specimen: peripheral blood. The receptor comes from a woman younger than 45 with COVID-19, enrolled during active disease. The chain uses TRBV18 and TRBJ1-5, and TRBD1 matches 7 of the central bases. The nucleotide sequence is TGTGCCAGCTCGCCACAGGGGATGACTCAGCCCCAGCATTTT. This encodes CASSPQGMTQPQHF.